These 23 T cell receptor beta chains came from one sample sequenced in a study of kidney transplant recipient with SARS-CoV-2 infection. MiXCR was run by TCRdb on the reads, yielding one entry per CDR3 protein. The table shows some 220,000 distinct CDR3 sequences, with around 26% occurring only once. This specimen was a blood sample, taken at baseline and on roughly day 120 from a kidney transplant recipient. These receptors all stem from a young adult male patient who had COVID-19 and was a kidney transplant recipient. Some T cells may be graft donor cells.

This clonotype was recorded at least ten times. The V and J genes are TRBV10-1 and TRBJ2-2; perhaps D is TRBD1 or TRBD2 (5 bases each). Germline CDR1 is WNHNN and CDR2 is SYGVQD (reference sequence). V dropped 4 bases and J dropped 6 bases, with 15 bases sitting between them. The CDR3 is 15 amino acids. CDR3 amino acids: CASSVRGRQAGELFF. The DNA for the CDR3 is TGCGCCAGCAGTGTCCGGGGCAGGCAGGCCGGGGAGCTGTTTTTT.

The rearrangement uses TRBV6-1 and TRBJ2-3, with 8 bases aligning to TRBD1. The V gene end was trimmed by 2 bases and the J gene end by 1 base; junction bases not matched to a gene: 2. The CDR3 has 15 residues. Germline V gene sequence: CDR1 MNHNS, CDR2 SASEGT. The chain's CDR3 is CASSEQGAGTDTQYF. The DNA of the CDR3 is TGTGCCAGCAGTGAACAGGGGGCCGGCACAGATACGCAGTATTTT.

This clonotype was counted at least ten times. The chain carries TRBV19 and TRBJ2-7; 8 bases are shared with TRBD1. Germline values: CDR1 LNHDA, CDR2 SQIVND (reference sequence). This CDR3 is 11 amino acids long. Losses at the gene ends were 8 bases for V and 4 bases for J; bases not matched to a gene: 1. The CDR3 reads CASRQGYEQYF. The CDR3 region has the DNA TGTGCCAGTCGACAGGGGTACGAGCAGTACTTC.

Note on this clonotype: This clone may be a read error of a much larger clone one base away. V is TRBV20-1 and J is TRBJ2-1, with 10 bases matching TRBD2. CDR3 length: 19 residues. Germline V CDR1 and CDR2: DFQATT, SNEGSKA (reference sequence). V trimming: 1 base; J trimming: 10 bases; junction bases outside the gene matches: 22. The CDR3 nucleotides are TGCAGTGCTAGAGGTCTTATGGGTGATAGCGGGAGGATACTTAGGGAGCAGTTCTTC. Translating it yields CSARGLMGDSGRILREQFF.

This clonotype was detected many times. This chain joins TRBV3-1 and TRBJ2-7; 7 nucleotides match TRBD2. Germline V gene lookup returns CDR1 LGHDT and CDR2 YNNKEL (reference sequence). CDR3 length: 16 amino acids. Unmatched junction bases numbered 9, after V lost 4 bases and J lost 0 bases. This chain's CDR3 is CASSPPRSGFSYEQYF. CDR3 nucleotide sequence: TGTGCCAGCAGCCCCCCGCGTAGCGGGTTCTCCTACGAGCAGTACTTC.

As to this clonotype: Since a much larger clone is just one base distant, this may be a read error. This sequence joins TRBV19 and TRBJ1-1; unclear D gene. Germline loops: CDR1 LNHDA, CDR2 SQIVND (reference sequence). This CDR3 spans 12 amino acids. The V gene lost 0 bases and the J gene lost 10 bases, with 9 bases spanning the gap. The CDR3 DNA is TGTGCCAGTAGTATAGAAGCCCGCCCAGCTTTCTTT. This encodes CASSIEARPAFF.

Comment on this clonotype: A much more abundant neighbour one base away suggests this may be a read error. The chain uses TRBV29-1 and TRBJ2-7; 9 nucleotides line up with TRBD2. This CDR3 contains 16 residues. The V gene's germline CDR1 is SQVTM and CDR2 ANQGSEA. The CDR3 sequence: CNVSPLVLAGEGEQYF. Here the CDR3 DNA reads TGCAACGTTTCCCCCCTTGTCTTAGCGGGAGAAGGCGAGCAGTACTTC.

The V and J genes are TRBV8-2 and TRBJ2-6. TRBV8-2 corresponds to a pseudogene. The CDR3 sequence is 17 residues long. The DNA for the CDR3 is TGTGGCAGGCGTTTCAGGATAACACAAAGTCTGGCCAACGTCCTGACTTTC. The encoded protein is CGRRFRITQSLANVLTF.

The gene calls are TRBV20-1 and TRBJ2-5; the match to TRBD2 covers 11 bases. Unmatched junction bases numbered 4, after V lost 5 bases and J lost 5 bases. The germline V gene encodes CDR1 DFQATT and CDR2 SNEGSKA (reference sequence). This CDR3 has 13 residues. The CDR3 DNA reads TGCAGTGCTCAGACTAGCGGGACGGAGACCCAGTACTTC. It specifies CSAQTSGTETQYF.

Concerning this clonotype itself: This sequence is one base from a far larger clone and is likely a read error. V gene TRBV7-9 combines with J gene TRBJ2-2, with D tentatively TRBD1 or TRBD2 (6 bases each). The CDR3 loop spans 15 amino acids. Germline-derived CDR1 and CDR2 are SEHNR and FQNEAQ (reference sequence). Written as DNA, the CDR3 is TGTACCAGCAGCCTGACGGGGGCTAACACCGGGGAGCTGTTTTTT. Protein sequence: CTSSLTGANTGELFF.

The chain joins TRBV6-5 to TRBJ1-2; 10 positions match TRBD1. Unmatched junction bases numbered 10, after V lost 5 bases and J lost 4 bases. The CDR3 is 16 residues long. Germline loops: CDR1 MNHEY, CDR2 SVGAGI. The CDR3 region has the DNA TGTGCCAGCAGTCCGATGGCCGGGACAGGGGCCTATGGCTACACCTTC. As protein: CASSPMAGTGAYGYTF.

Comments on this clonotype: A single base separates this from a much larger clone, so it may be a read error. The gene calls are TRBV3-1 and TRBJ1-2; tentatively, D is TRBD1 (5 bases). The CDR3 is 17 residues long. Germline CDR1 reads LGHDT; CDR2 reads YNNKEL (reference sequence). V lost 1 base and J 8 bases, leaving 23 bases between the germline ends. In DNA, the CDR3 is TGTGCCAGCAGCCAAGTCCCAACGGTGTCGGGGCCTCGCGGCTACACCTTC. Residues: CASSQVPTVSGPRGYTF.

Many counts were recorded for this clonotype. This chain connects TRBV14 to TRBJ2-1; D unresolved. There are 11 residues in the CDR3. CDR1 is SGHDN and CDR2 is FVKESK in the germline V gene. Between the trimmed V and J ends, which lost 1 base and 14 bases, there was a span of 9 bases. CDR3 sequence: CASSQGHLKFF. The CDR3 coding sequence is TGTGCCAGCAGCCAAGGACATCTTAAGTTCTTC.

This clonotype was counted many times. The chain uses TRBV28 and TRBJ1-1, with 7 bases lining up with TRBD1. V was pared by 5 bases and J by 6 bases, with 6 bases of the junction left unmatched. Germline V gene lookup returns CDR1 MDHEN and CDR2 SYDVKM. The CDR3 contains 13 residues. As DNA, the CDR3 is TGTGCCAGCAGTCCCGAGGGACAGCCTGAAGCTTTCTTT. This codes for CASSPEGQPEAFF. Using reference TRBV28 and TRBJ1-1 for the parts outside the CDR3, the full variable domain is DVKVTQSSRYLVKRTGEKVFLECVQDMDHENMFWYRQDPGLGLRLIYFSYDVKMKEKGDIPEGYSVSREKKERFSLILESASTNQTSMYLCASSPEGQPEAFFGQGTRLTVV.

This clonotype came up many times. The chain has TRBV28 and TRBJ1-2; no firm D call. There are 16 residues in the CDR3. Trimming left V 6 bases short and J 3 bases short, with 20 bases between. CDR1 MDHEN and CDR2 SYDVKM come from the germline V gene. Here the CDR3 DNA reads TGTGCCAGCAGCACGCCGCAGGCGCACCCTGACTATGGCTACACCTTC. Encoded protein: CASSTPQAHPDYGYTF.

This clonotype has at least ten counts. The chain has TRBV12-3 or TRBV12-4 and TRBJ2-3, with no clear D. The CDR3 length is 13 residues. V dropped 0 bases and J dropped 5 bases, with 6 bases sitting between them. CDR3 amino acids: CASSLAQLDTQYF. The CDR3 coding sequence is TGTGCCAGCAGTTTAGCGCAGTTAGATACGCAGTATTTT.

This clonotype was seen ten or more times. This chain joins TRBV29-1 and TRBJ2-7; 10 positions agree with TRBD2. The CDR3 extends over 13 amino acids. V lost 7 bases and J lost 3; bases outside the gene matches: 6. Germline CDR1 reads SQVTM; CDR2 reads ANQGSEA. The CDR3 DNA reads as TGCAGCGCCGCTCCTAGCGGGAGCTACGAGCAGTACTTC. Residues: CSAAPSGSYEQYF.

At least ten counts were recorded for this clonotype. V and J are TRBV6-5 and TRBJ1-6, with D hard to call. The CDR3 contains 16 residues. V shed 2 bases and J shed 2 bases, with 10 bases lying between them. Germline values: CDR1 MNHEY, CDR2 SVGAGI. Written as DNA, the CDR3 is TGTGCCAGCAGTTACGATCCCGCTCCCTATAATTCACCCCTCCACTTT. It yields the protein CASSYDPAPYNSPLHF.

This clonotype occurred many times. This rearrangement joins TRBV7-8 to TRBJ2-7; the match to TRBD1 covers 7 bases. Germline V lookup: CDR1 SGHVS, CDR2 FQNEAQ. V lost 3 bases to trimming and J lost 5 bases; unmatched junction nucleotides: 4. There are 13 residues in the CDR3. In DNA form, the CDR3 reads TGTGCCAGCAGCTTTGACAGGGCCCACGAGCAGTACTTC. It encodes CASSFDRAHEQYF.

This clonotype was seen many times. The chain is built from TRBV25-1 and TRBJ1-3; no reliable D call. Germline V gives CDR1 MGHDK, CDR2 SYGVNS. This CDR3 is 14 amino acids long. V was clipped by 9 bases and J by 0 bases, with 12 bases between them. CDR3: CASTEPGSGNTIYF. Written as DNA, the CDR3 is TGTGCCAGTACAGAGCCCGGCTCTGGAAACACCATATATTTT.

Regarding this clonotype: A much larger clone is a single base away; this may be a read error. V is TRBV20-1 and J is TRBJ1-6; D is uncertain. V shed 5 bases and J shed 7 bases, with 15 bases lying between them. CDR1 is DFQATT, CDR2 SNEGSKA, per germline (reference sequence). The CDR3 is made up of 14 amino acids. The CDR3 loop reads CSAGAGDGNSPLHF. DNA of the CDR3: TGCAGTGCTGGAGCAGGAGACGGAAATTCACCCCTCCACTTT.

The CDR3: CASSVKGEDTQYF. DNA for the CDR3: TGTGCCAGCAGTGTGAAGGGGGAAGATACGCAGTATTTT. V is TRBV6-4 and J is TRBJ2-3, with D perhaps TRBD1 (6 bases). Germline assignment: CDR1 MRHNA and CDR2 SNTAGT. The V end was cut by 4 bases, the J end by 5 bases, with 10 bases between. The CDR3 runs to 13 residues.

This clonotype showed up many times. V is TRBV6-5 and J is TRBJ1-1, with unresolved D. Per germline, CDR1 MNHEY and CDR2 SVGAGI. V lost 6 bases and J lost 6, with 20 bases in between. This CDR3 region has 15 residues. The CDR3: CASRRRLDSLAEAFF. Here the CDR3 DNA reads TGTGCCAGCAGACGCCGATTGGACTCGTTGGCTGAAGCTTTCTTT.